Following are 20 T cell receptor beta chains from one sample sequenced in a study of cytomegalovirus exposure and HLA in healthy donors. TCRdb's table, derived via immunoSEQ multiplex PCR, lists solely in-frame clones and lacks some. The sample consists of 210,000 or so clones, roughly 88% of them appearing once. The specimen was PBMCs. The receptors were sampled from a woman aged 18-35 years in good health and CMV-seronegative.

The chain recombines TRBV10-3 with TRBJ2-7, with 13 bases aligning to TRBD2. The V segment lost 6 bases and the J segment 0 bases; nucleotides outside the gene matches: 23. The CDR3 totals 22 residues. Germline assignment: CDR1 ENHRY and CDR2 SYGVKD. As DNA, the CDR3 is TGTGCCATCAGAGGGACTAGCGGGACTAATGCGAAACATCCGCAGAGCTCCTACGAGCAGTACTTC. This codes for CAIRGTSGTNAKHPQSSYEQYF.

CDR3 bases: TGTGCCAGCAGTTTCCTAGCGGGACCCACAGATACGCAGTATTTT. This gives the protein CASSFLAGPTDTQYF. The chain is built from TRBV27 and TRBJ2-3, with 9 bases that match TRBD2. CDR1 MNHEY and CDR2 SMNVEV come from the germline V gene (reference sequence). The CDR3 extends over 15 amino acids. Losses at the gene ends were 3 bases for V and 2 bases for J; bases not matched to a gene: 3.

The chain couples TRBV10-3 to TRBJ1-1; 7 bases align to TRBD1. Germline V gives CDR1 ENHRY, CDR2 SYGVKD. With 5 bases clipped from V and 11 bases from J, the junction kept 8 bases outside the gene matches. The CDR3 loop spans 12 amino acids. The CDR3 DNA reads TGTGCCATCAGTCCCGACAGGGTTTCGGCTTTCTTT. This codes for CAISPDRVSAFF.

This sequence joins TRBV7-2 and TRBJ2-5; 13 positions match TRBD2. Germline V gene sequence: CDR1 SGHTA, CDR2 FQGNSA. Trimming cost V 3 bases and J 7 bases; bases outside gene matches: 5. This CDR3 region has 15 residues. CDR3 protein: CASSFRTSGSRTQYF. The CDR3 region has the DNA TGTGCCAGCAGCTTCCGGACTAGCGGGAGTAGGACCCAGTACTTC. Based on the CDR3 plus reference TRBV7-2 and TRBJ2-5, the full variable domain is GAGVSQSPSNKVTEKGKDVELRCDPISGHTALYWYRQSLGQGLEFLIYFQGNSAPDKSGLPSDRFSAERTGGSVSTLTIQRTQQEDSAVYLCASSFRTSGSRTQYFGPGTRLLVL.

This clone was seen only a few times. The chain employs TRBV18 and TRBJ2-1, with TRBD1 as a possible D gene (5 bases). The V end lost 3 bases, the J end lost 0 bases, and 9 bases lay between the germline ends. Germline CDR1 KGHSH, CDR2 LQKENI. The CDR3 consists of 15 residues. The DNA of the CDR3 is TGTGCCAGCTCACCGTTCGACAGCTCCTACAATGAGCAGTTCTTC. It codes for CASSPFDSSYNEQFF.

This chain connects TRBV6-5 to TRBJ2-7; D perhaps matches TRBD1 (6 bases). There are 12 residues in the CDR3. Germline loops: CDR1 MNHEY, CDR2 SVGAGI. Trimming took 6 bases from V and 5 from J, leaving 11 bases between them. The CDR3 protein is CASRQGIHEQYF. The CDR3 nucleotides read TGTGCCAGCAGACAGGGAATCCACGAGCAGTACTTC.

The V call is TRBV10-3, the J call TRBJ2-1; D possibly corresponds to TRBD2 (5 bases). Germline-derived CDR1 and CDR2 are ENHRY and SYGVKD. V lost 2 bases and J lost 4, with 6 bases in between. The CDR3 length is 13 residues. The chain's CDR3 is CAISERDYNEQFF. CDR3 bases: TGTGCCATCAGTGAGCGGGATTACAATGAGCAGTTCTTC.

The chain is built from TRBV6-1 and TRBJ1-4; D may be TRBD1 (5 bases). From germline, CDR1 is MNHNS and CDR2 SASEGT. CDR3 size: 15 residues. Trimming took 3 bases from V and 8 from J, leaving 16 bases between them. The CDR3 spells CASSEDGGGGEKLFF. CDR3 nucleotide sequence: TGTGCCAGCAGTGAGGACGGGGGTGGGGGAGAAAAACTGTTTTTT.

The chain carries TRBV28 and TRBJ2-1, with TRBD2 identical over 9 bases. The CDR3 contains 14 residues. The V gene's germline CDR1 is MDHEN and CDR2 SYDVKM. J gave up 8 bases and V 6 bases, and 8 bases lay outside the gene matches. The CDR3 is CASRVAGEVHEQFF. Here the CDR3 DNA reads TGTGCCAGCAGGGTAGCGGGAGAGGTCCATGAGCAGTTCTTC.

The CDR3 is CASGGSGRGTETQYF. The CDR3 DNA sequence: TGTGCCAGCGGAGGTAGCGGGAGAGGGACGGAGACCCAGTACTTC. V gene TRBV6-5 combines with J gene TRBJ2-5; 9 bases map to TRBD2. Unmatched junction bases numbered 12, after V lost 8 bases and J lost 5 bases. This CDR3 contains 15 residues. Germline assignment: CDR1 MNHEY and CDR2 SVGAGI.

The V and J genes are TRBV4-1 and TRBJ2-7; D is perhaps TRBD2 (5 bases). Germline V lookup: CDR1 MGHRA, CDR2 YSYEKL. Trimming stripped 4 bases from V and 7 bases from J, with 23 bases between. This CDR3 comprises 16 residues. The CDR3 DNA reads TGCGCCAGCAGCCCCGAGGGAACTGTCCTTGCTGTGGAGCAGTACTTC. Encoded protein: CASSPEGTVLAVEQYF.

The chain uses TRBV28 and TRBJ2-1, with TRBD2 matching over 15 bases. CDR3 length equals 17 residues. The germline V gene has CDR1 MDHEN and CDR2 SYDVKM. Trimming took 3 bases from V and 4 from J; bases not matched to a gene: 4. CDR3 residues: CASSLGTSGRPYNEQFF. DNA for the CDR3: TGTGCCAGCAGTTTGGGGACTAGCGGGAGGCCGTACAATGAGCAGTTCTTC.

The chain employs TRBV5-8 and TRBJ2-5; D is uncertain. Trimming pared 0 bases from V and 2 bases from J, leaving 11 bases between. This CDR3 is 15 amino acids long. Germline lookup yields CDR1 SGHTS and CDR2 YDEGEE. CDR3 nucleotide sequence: TGTGCCAGCAGCTTGGTCGTCCGAGAACAAGAGACCCAGTACTTC. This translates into CASSLVVREQETQYF.

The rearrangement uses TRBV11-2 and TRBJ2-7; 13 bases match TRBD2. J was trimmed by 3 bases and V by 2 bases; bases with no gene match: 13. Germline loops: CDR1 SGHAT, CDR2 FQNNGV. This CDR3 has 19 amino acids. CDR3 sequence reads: CASSLWGLAGTPWNYEQYF. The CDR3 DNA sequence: TGTGCCAGCAGCTTATGGGGACTAGCGGGAACGCCGTGGAACTACGAGCAGTACTTC.

In DNA, the CDR3 is TGTGCCAGCAGGGGTACCGGGACAGGGGGTGAGACCCAGTACTTC. It yields the protein CASRGTGTGGETQYF. This sequence joins TRBV2 and TRBJ2-5; 11 nucleotides align to TRBD1. The V gene's germline CDR1 is SNHLY and CDR2 FYNNEI. CDR3 length: 15 residues. Trimming at V came to 6 bases and at J to 5 bases, leaving 8 bases not matched to a gene.

CDR3 protein: CASSQDWTVSSSYEQYF. The CDR3, as DNA: TGCGCCAGCAGCCAAGATTGGACAGTTAGTAGCTCCTACGAGCAGTACTTC. J is TRBJ2-7 and V is TRBV4-3; possibly TRBD1 for D (6 bases). Trimming pared 0 bases from V and 0 bases from J, leaving 15 bases between. Germline V lookup: CDR1 LGHNA, CDR2 YSLEER. The CDR3 runs to 17 residues.

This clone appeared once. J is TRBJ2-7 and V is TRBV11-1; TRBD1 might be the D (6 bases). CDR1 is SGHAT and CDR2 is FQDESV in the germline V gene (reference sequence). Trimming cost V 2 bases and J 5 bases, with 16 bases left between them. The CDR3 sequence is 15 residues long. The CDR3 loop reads CASSLTQGIGHEQYF. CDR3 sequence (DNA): TGTGCCAGCAGCTTAACGCAGGGGATAGGTCACGAGCAGTACTTC. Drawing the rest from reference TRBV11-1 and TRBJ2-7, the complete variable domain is EAEVAQSPRYKITEKSQAVAFWCDPISGHATLYWYRQILGQGPELLVQFQDESVVDDSQLPKDRFSAERLKGVDSTLKIQPAELGDSAMYLCASSLTQGIGHEQYFGPGTRLTVT.

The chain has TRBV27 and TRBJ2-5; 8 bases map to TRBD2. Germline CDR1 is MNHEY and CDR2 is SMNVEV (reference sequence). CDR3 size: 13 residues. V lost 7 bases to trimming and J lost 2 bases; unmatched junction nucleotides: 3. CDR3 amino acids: CASKSGGQETQYF. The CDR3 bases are TGTGCCAGCAAGTCGGGAGGGCAAGAGACCCAGTACTTC.

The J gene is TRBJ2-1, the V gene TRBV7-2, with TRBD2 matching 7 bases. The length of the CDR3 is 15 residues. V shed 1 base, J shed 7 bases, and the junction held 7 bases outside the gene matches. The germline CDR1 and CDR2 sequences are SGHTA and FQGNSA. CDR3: CASSLDPGGWNEQFF. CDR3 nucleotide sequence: TGTGCCAGCAGCTTAGACCCGGGAGGTTGGAATGAGCAGTTCTTC.

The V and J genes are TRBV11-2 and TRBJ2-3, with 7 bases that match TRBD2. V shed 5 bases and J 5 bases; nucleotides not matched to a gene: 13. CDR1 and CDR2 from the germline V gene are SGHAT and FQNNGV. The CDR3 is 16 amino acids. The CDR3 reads CASSGLAGGKGDTQYF. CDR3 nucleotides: TGTGCCAGCAGCGGATTAGCGGGCGGGAAGGGAGATACGCAGTATTTT.